This TCR beta chain was documented in a study of regulatory T cells in long-lasting Graves disease. Trimming took 0 bases from V and 2 from J, leaving 10 bases between them. Germline CDR1 reads SGHRS; CDR2 reads YFSETQ. The CDR3 runs to 15 residues. TCR beta libraries were built with iRepertoire HTBI primers and Arm-PCR of CDR3 regions. MiXCR, run by TCRdb on the multiplex PCR reads, gives a single entry per CDR3 protein. The sample shows some 340,000 distinct CDR3 sequences, approximately 12% of them seen only once. Time point of the sample: newly diagnosed GD, antithyroid drugs for less than 3 months. The TCR library was prepared using RNA isolated from PBMCs. On this clonotype: What it binds is unknown.

Study-wide findings and caveats: Persistent Graves' cases showed lower TCR diversity than newly diagnosed cases. TRBV28, TRBJ1-2 and TRBJ2-5 were favored in persistent disease. A greater number of public clonotypes (under 3,000) was shared by persistent patients than by new patients (approximately 910).

These same records also appear under a second study, on T cells in Graves' hyperthyroidism and ophthalmopathy.

The starting material was peripheral blood mononuclear cells (PBMCs), obtained at new diagnosis, from a patient treated with antithyroid drugs. This sequence was found in a woman aged 18-35 years with Graves disease. This chain uses TRBV5-1 with TRBJ2-3; D perhaps matches TRBD2 (5 bases). DNA for the CDR3: TGCGCCAGCAGCTTGGTGTGGACTGCCACAGATACGCAGTATTTT. Its protein is CASSLVWTATDTQYF.